This T cell receptor (beta chain) was sequenced during a study of shared clonotypes between healthy human individuals. The germline V gene encodes CDR1 LGHNA and CDR2 YNFKEQ. The CDR3 is made up of 15 amino acids. Trimming stripped 0 bases from V and 4 bases from J, with 12 bases between. Unsorted PBMC DNA was run through sequencing on ten immunoSEQ deep assay plates. The assay was immunoSEQ multiplex PCR, and TCRdb's table has in-frame clones only and misses some. Here the sample spans nearly 500,000 clones, less than 80% being singletons. The specimen sequenced was PBMCs. This receptor was taken from a woman between 40 and 55 years old in good health. Some clones in this sample may be carry-over from other donors' samples. The chain is built from TRBV4-2 and TRBJ1-2; no clear D. This CDR3 reads CASSQDGAGSYGYTF. In DNA form, the CDR3 reads TGTGCCAGCAGCCAAGATGGAGCAGGATCCTATGGCTACACCTTC.